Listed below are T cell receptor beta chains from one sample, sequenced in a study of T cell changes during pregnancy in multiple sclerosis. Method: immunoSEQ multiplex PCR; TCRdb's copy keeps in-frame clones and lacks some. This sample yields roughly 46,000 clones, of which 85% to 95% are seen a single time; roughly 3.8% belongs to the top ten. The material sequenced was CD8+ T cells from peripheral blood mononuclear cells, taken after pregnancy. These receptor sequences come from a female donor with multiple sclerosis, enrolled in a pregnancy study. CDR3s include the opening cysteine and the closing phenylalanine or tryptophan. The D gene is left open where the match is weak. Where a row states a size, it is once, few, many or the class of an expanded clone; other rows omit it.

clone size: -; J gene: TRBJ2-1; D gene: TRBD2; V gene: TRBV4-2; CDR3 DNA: TGTGCCAGCAGCCAAGATCTGGCGGGGGGCCGCAATGAGCAGTTCTTC; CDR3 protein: CASSQDLAGGRNEQFF
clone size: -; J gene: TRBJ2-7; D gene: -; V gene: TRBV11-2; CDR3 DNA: TGTGCCAGCAGCTTACCCCGCTACGAGCAGTACTTC; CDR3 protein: CASSLPRYEQYF
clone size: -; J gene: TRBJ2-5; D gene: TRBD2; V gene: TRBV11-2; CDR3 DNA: TGTGCCAGCAGCTTAGGGGCTAGCGGGGGTCAAGAGACCCAGTACTTC; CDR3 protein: CASSLGASGGQETQYF
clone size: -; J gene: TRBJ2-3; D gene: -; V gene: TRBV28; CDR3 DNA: TGTGCCAGCAGTTTAATCATACTGAGCACGGATACGCAGTATTTT; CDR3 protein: CASSLIILSTDTQYF
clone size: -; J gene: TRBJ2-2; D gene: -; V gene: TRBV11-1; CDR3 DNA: TGTGCCAGCAGCTTAGTACCCCAGGGCATAGTAGCCGGGGAGCTGTTTTTT; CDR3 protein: CASSLVPQGIVAGELFF
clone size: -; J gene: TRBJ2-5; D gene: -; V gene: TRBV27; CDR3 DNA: TGTGCCAGCAGACCCCTGGGGGGTGAGACCCAGTACTTC; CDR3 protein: CASRPLGGETQYF
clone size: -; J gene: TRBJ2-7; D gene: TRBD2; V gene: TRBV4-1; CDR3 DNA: TGCGCCAGCAGCGGGGGGGGGTCCGAGCAGTACTTC; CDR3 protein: CASSGGGSEQYF
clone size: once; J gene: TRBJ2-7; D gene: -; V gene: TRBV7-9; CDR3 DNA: TGTGCCAGCGCGACCCCGCGGGCCCACGAGCAGTACTTC; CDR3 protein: CASATPRAHEQYF
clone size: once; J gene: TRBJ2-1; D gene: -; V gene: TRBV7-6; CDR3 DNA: TGTGCCAGCAACCGGGACCCCGGCGGGGACAATGAGCAGTTCTTC; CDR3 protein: CASNRDPGGDNEQFF
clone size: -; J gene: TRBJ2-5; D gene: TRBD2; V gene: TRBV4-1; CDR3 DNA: TGCGCCAGCAGCCAACGGGGGGGCCCGTACCAAGAGACCCAGTACTTC; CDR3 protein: CASSQRGGPYQETQYF
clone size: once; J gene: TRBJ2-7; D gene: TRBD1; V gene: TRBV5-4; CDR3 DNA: TGTGCCAGCAGCTGGGGACAGGGCTCCTACGAGCAGTACTTC; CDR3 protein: CASSWGQGSYEQYF
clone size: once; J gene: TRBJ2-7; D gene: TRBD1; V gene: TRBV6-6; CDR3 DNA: TGTGCCAGCAGTTACGTCGGACAGGGGGCCTACGAGCAGTACTTC; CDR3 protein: CASSYVGQGAYEQYF
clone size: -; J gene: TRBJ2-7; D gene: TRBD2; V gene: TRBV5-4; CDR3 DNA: TGTGCCAGCAGCTTCTACGGGGGGGCCGGGGAGCAGTACTTC; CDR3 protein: CASSFYGGAGEQYF
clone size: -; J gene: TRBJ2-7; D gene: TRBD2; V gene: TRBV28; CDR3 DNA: TGTGCCAGCAGTGCTCTTAGCGGGAGGGCCTATAGGAGCTCCTACGAGCAGTACTTC; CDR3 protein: CASSALSGRAYRSSYEQYF
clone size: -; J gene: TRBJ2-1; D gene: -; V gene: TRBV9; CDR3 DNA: TGTGCCAGCAGCGTAGGGTGGGAGTACAATGAGCAGTTCTTC; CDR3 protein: CASSVGWEYNEQFF
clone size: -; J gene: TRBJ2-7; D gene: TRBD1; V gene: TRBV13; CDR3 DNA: TGTGCCAGCAGCTTACCCGGACAGGGGATCTACGAGCAGTACTTC; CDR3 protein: CASSLPGQGIYEQYF
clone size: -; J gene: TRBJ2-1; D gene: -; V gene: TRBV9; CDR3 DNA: TGTGCCAGCAGCGTGTCCGGGGGATCCTACAATGAGCAGTTCTTC; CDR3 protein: CASSVSGGSYNEQFF
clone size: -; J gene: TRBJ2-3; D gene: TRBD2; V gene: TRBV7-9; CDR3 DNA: TGTGCCAGCAGCGGACAACTGACTAGCTGGGGTAGTATGAATACGCAGTATTTT; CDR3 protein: CASSGQLTSWGSMNTQYF
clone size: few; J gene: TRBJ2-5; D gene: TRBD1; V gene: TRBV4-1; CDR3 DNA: TGCGCCAGCAGCCCCCCAGGGGGACAGGACCAAGAGACCCAGTACTTC; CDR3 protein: CASSPPGGQDQETQYF
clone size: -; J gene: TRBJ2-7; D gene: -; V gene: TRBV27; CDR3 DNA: TGTGCCACTTCGGACAGATCTACCTACGAGCAGTACTTC; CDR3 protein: CATSDRSTYEQYF
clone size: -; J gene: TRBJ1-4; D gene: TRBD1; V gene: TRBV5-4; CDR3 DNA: TGTGCCAGCAGCTCCCAAACTTACAGGGGTGGTGAAAAACTGTTTTTT; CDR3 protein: CASSSQTYRGGEKLFF
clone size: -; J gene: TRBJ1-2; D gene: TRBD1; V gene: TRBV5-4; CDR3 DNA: TGTGCCAGCAGCTTGGGACAGGGGTCAGCCAACTATGGCTACACCTTC; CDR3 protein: CASSLGQGSANYGYTF
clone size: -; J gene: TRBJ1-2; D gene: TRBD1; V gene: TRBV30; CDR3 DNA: TGTGCCTGGAGTGTAGGGGCAGGGGGCATCTATGGCTACACCTTC; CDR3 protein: CAWSVGAGGIYGYTF
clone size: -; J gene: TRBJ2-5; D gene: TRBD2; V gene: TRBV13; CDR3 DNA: TGTGCCAGCAGCCGGGAGGGTTGGCAAGAGACCCAGTACTTC; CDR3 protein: CASSREGWQETQYF
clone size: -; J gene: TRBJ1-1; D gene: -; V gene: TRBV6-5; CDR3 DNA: TGTGCCAGCAGAAAGGGCCGGAAGGGGGCTTTCTTT; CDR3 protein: CASRKGRKGAFF
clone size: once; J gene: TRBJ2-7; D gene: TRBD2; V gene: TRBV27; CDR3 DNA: TGTGCCAGCAGTTTGACTAGCGGGGGCTCCTCCTACGAGCAGTACTTC; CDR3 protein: CASSLTSGGSSYEQYF
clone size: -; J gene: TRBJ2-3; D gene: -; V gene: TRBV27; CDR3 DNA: TGTGCCAGCAGTCCACAGTACAGCACAGATACGCAGTATTTT; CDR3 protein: CASSPQYSTDTQYF
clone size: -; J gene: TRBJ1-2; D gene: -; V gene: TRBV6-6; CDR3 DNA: TGTGCCAGCAGTTACTCATCAGGGGCCTTGGGGGATGGCTACACCTTC; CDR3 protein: CASSYSSGALGDGYTF
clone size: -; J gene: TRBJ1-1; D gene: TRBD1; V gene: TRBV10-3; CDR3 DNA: TGTGCCATCAGTGAGTTGGGACAGGGTCGCGTAAGCGACACTGAAGCTTTCTTT; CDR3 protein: CAISELGQGRVSDTEAFF
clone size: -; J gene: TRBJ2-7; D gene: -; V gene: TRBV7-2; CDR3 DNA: TGTGCCAGCAGCTTTCAGGGGACCTACGAGCAGTACTTC; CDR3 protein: CASSFQGTYEQYF
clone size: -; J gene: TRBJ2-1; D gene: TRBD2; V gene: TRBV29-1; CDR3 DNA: TGCAGCGTAGAAGGACTAGCAGGCCACCACAGCTCCTACAATGAGCAGTTCTTC; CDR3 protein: CSVEGLAGHHSSYNEQFF
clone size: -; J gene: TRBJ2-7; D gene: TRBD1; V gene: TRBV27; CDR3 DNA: TGTGCCAGCAGTCCAACCTGGGACAGTATCCACGAGCAGTACTTC; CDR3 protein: CASSPTWDSIHEQYF
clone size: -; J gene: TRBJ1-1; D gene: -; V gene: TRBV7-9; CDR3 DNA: TGTGCCAGCAGCCCGACAGGAACCCCTCCGTTAGCTGAAGCTTTCTTT; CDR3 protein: CASSPTGTPPLAEAFF
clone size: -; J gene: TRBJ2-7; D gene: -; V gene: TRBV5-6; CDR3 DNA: TGTGCCAGCAGCTTGCAGATCCACGAGCAGTACTTC; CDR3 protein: CASSLQIHEQYF
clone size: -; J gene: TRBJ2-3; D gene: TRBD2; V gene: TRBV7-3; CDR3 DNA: TGTGCCAGCAGCCGAGGGACTAGCGGCACAGATACGCAGTATTTT; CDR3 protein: CASSRGTSGTDTQYF
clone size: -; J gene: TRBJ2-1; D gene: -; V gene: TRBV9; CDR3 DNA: TGTGCCAGCAGCGGAGCCGCCGGACAACGCTCCTACAATGAGCAGTTCTTC; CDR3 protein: CASSGAAGQRSYNEQFF
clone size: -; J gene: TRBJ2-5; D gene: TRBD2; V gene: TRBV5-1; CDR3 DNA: TGCGCCAGCAGCTCAAGCGGGGGGGCAGTGGAGACCCAGTACTTC; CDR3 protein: CASSSSGGAVETQYF